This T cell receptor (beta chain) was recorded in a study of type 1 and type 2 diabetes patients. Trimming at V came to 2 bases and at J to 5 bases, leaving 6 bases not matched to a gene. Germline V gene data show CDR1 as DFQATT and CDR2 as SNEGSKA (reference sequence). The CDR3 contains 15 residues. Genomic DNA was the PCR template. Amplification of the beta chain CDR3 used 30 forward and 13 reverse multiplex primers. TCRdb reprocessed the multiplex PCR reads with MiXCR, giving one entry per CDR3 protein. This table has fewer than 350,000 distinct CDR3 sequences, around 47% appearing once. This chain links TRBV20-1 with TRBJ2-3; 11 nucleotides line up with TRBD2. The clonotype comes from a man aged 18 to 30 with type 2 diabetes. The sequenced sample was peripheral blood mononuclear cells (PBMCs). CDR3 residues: CSARPLSGGGDTQYF. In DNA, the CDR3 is TGCAGTGCTAGACCCCTTAGCGGGGGGGGAGATACGCAGTATTTT.